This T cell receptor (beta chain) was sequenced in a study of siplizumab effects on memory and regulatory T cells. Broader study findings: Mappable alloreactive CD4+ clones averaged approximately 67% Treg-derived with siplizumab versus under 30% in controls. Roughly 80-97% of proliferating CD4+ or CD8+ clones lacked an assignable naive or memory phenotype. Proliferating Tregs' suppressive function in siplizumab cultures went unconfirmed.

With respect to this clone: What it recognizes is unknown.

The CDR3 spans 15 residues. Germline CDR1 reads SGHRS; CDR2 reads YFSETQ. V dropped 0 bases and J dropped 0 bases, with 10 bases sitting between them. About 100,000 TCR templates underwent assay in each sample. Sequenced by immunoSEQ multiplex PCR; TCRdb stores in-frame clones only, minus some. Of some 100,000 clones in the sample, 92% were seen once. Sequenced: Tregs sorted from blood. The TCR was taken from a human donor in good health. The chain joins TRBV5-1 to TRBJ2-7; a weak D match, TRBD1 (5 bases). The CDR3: CASSLVGASSYEQYF. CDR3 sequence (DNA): TGCGCCAGCAGCTTGGTAGGGGCTAGCTCCTACGAGCAGTACTTC.